The text below deals with one T cell receptor beta chain. Using its own MiXCR run on the RT-PCR reads, TCRdb lists one record per CDR3 protein. The sample has 200,000 to 250,000 distinct CDR3 sequences, about 14% seen once; the top ten hold more than 9%. This entry belongs to a study of patients and donors after allogeneic stem cell transplantation. This CDR3 spans 15 amino acids. Germline V gives CDR1 MNHEY, CDR2 SVGEGT. V lost 5 bases, J lost 6 bases, and 20 bases lay in between. V and J are TRBV6-2 or TRBV6-3 and TRBJ2-7; D assignment may be TRBD1 or TRBD2 (5 bases each). What was sequenced was blood, either unsorted or a sorted T cell fraction (not recorded which). This receptor was identified in a human donor who was either an allogeneic HSCT recipient or a stem cell or donor lymphocyte infusion donor (not recorded which). It is not recorded whose cells these are; they may come from a transplant donor. DNA of the CDR3: TGTGCCAGCAGTGATCGACAGCCGGGGTATGTCGAGCAGTACTTC. Translation: CASSDRQPGYVEQYF.